The 29 T cell receptor beta chains below all came from one sample that was sequenced in a study of immune evolution from preneoplasia to lung adenocarcinoma. Profiled with immunoSEQ multiplex PCR; TCRdb holds only in-frame clones, not every one. The sample holds thousands of clones, roughly 80% seen once. Sequenced sample: FFPE adjacent normal lung tissue. The receptor set was obtained from a person aged 70 to 85 with lung adenocarcinoma.

Here the CDR3 reads CASTSGTPPYEQYF. Here the CDR3 DNA reads TGCGCCAGCACTTCCGGGACACCTCCCTACGAGCAGTACTTC. This chain uses TRBV5-1 with TRBJ2-7; D may be TRBD1 (6 bases). Germline V gives CDR1 SGHRS, CDR2 YFSETQ. The CDR3 totals 14 residues. Trimming removed 6 bases from V and 2 bases from J, with 15 bases in between.

V is TRBV6-5 and J is TRBJ2-1; 7 nucleotides align to TRBD2. Per the germline V gene, CDR1 is MNHEY and CDR2 is SVGAGI. The CDR3 has 15 residues. J gave up 0 bases and V 6 bases, and 5 bases lay outside the gene matches. The CDR3 nucleotides read TGTGCCAGCAGCAAAGGGACTAACTCCTACAATGAGCAGTTCTTC. Translation gives CASSKGTNSYNEQFF.

The rearrangement joins TRBV13 to TRBJ2-1, with unresolved D. The CDR3 is 12 residues long. CDR1 is PRHDT and CDR2 is FYEKMQ in the germline V gene (reference sequence). V dropped 5 bases and J dropped 7 bases, with 9 bases sitting between them. CDR3 in DNA: TGTGCCAGCAGCCCCTTTGGGAATGAGCAGTTCTTC. This encodes CASSPFGNEQFF.

The rearrangement links TRBV7-2 to TRBJ2-1; TRBD2 agrees at 13 bases. CDR1 SGHTA and CDR2 FQGNSA come from the germline V gene. The V gene end was trimmed by 7 bases and the J gene end by 9 bases; junction bases not matched to a gene: 18. The CDR3 runs to 18 residues. CDR3 loop: CASIPDRERTSGGVEQFF. The CDR3 DNA is TGTGCCAGCATCCCGGACAGGGAGCGGACTAGCGGGGGTGTTGAGCAGTTCTTC.

CDR3 protein: CAIRGTEEDTQYF. The CDR3 nucleotides are TGTGCCATCAGGGGGACAGAGGAAGATACGCAGTATTTT. This chain links TRBV10-3 with TRBJ2-3, with 7 nucleotides matching TRBD1. V was pared by 6 bases and J by 5 bases, with 5 bases of the junction left unmatched. The germline V gene encodes CDR1 ENHRY and CDR2 SYGVKD. The CDR3 length is 13 residues.

This clone was counted only a few times. The V and J genes are TRBV11-2 and TRBJ2-5; D is ambiguous. Germline assignment: CDR1 SGHAT and CDR2 FQNNGV. The CDR3 length is 11 residues. V dropped 5 bases and J dropped 2 bases, with 3 bases sitting between them. This CDR3 is CASSQQETQYF. DNA of the CDR3: TGTGCCAGCAGCCAACAAGAGACCCAGTACTTC.

J is TRBJ1-5 and V is TRBV7-8, with TRBD1 identical over 7 bases. The CDR3 extends over 15 amino acids. Germline-derived CDR1 and CDR2 are SGHVS and FQNEAQ. V shed 1 base, J shed 7 bases, and the junction held 7 bases outside the gene matches. The CDR3 region is CASSLETGSTQPQHF. Here the CDR3 DNA reads TGTGCCAGCAGCTTAGAGACAGGGAGTACGCAGCCCCAGCATTTT.

CDR3 in amino acids: CSVVLQASGANVLTF. CDR3 nucleotide sequence: TGCAGCGTTGTATTACAGGCTTCTGGGGCCAACGTCCTGACTTTC. The chain is built from TRBV29-1 and TRBJ2-6; TRBD1 is a possible D gene (5 bases). The CDR3 has 15 residues. Trimming cost V 4 bases and J 1 base, with 11 bases left between them. Per the germline V gene, CDR1 is SQVTM and CDR2 is ANQGSEA. Supplemented by reference TRBV29-1 and TRBJ2-6, the full variable domain reads SAVISQKPSRDICQRGTSLTIQCQVDSQVTMMFWYRQQPGQSLTLIATANQGSEATYESGFVIDKFPISRPNLTFSTLTVSNMSPEDSSIYLCSVVLQASGANVLTFGAGSRLTVL.

This sequence joins TRBV30 and TRBJ2-7, with D possibly matching TRBD2 (6 bases). The germline V gene encodes CDR1 GTSNPN and CDR2 SVGIG (reference sequence). The CDR3 contains 15 residues. Trimming left V 2 bases short and J 5 bases short, with 19 bases between. The CDR3 loop reads CAWSPKGGAVHEQYF. In DNA form, the CDR3 reads TGTGCCTGGAGTCCCAAAGGAGGGGCGGTACACGAGCAGTACTTC.

This clone was seen more than once but under ten times. The chain couples TRBV9 to TRBJ1-3, with D maybe TRBD1 (6 bases). Germline lookup yields CDR1 SGDLS and CDR2 YYNGEE. The CDR3 extends over 15 amino acids. Trimming took 3 bases from V and 8 from J, leaving 18 bases between them. The CDR3 DNA reads as TGTGCCAGCAGCGCCGAGGGGGGGAAGGGTCACACCATATATTTT. This gives the protein CASSAEGGKGHTIYF.

This clone showed up just once. The V call is TRBV7-2, the J call TRBJ2-1; 9 bases line up with TRBD2. Germline assignment: CDR1 SGHTA and CDR2 FQGNSA. The CDR3 runs to 14 residues. Losses at the gene ends were 7 bases for V and 0 bases for J; bases not matched to a gene: 1. In DNA form, the CDR3 reads TGTGCCAGCACGCGGGGGGGCTCCTACAATGAGCAGTTCTTC. This codes for CASTRGGSYNEQFF. Full variable domain (outside the CDR3, taken from reference TRBV7-2 and TRBJ2-1): GAGVSQSPSNKVTEKGKDVELRCDPISGHTALYWYRQSLGQGLEFLIYFQGNSAPDKSGLPSDRFSAERTGGSVSTLTIQRTQQEDSAVYLCASTRGGSYNEQFFGPGTRLTVL.

V usage is TRBV29-1 and J usage is TRBJ1-5, with a weak D call TRBD1 (5 bases). Trimming took off 6 bases at V and 0 bases at J, with 9 bases between the two ends. This CDR3 has 13 residues. In germline, CDR1 is SQVTM, CDR2 ANQGSEA. CDR3 in amino acids: CSVSGGSNQPQHF. The CDR3 DNA sequence: TGCAGCGTCTCCGGGGGTAGCAATCAGCCCCAGCATTTT.

V usage is TRBV15 and J usage is TRBJ2-3; D possibly corresponds to TRBD1 (5 bases). The CDR3 is made up of 15 amino acids. V shed 2 bases and J shed 5 bases, with 14 bases lying between them. The V gene's germline CDR1 is LNHNV and CDR2 YYDKDF (reference sequence). The DNA of the CDR3 is TGTGCCACCAGCAGACTAAACAGGTTTAAAGATACGCAGTATTTT. It encodes CATSRLNRFKDTQYF.

The chain joins TRBV6-5 to TRBJ1-2; no clear D gene. This CDR3 region has 13 residues. V dropped 4 bases and J dropped 4 bases, with 10 bases sitting between them. Germline CDR1 is MNHEY and CDR2 is SVGAGI. The CDR3 region has the DNA TGTGCCAGCAGTTGGGGAGAGGGCTATGGCTACACCTTC. Amino acid sequence: CASSWGEGYGYTF.

The CDR3 region has the DNA TGTGCCAGCAGCTACACCGGGACAGGGGGCGCCGAGCAGTACTTC. The encoded protein is CASSYTGTGGAEQYF. The gene calls are TRBV6-6 and TRBJ2-7; 12 nucleotides agree with TRBD1. J was trimmed by 6 bases and V by 6 bases; bases with no gene match: 9. The CDR3 has 15 residues. Germline CDR1 and CDR2: MNHNY and SVGAGI (reference sequence).

The chain carries TRBV4-1 and TRBJ1-5; D is ambiguous. The CDR3 is 12 residues long. The germline CDR1 and CDR2 sequences are MGHRA and YSYEKL. Trimming took off 0 bases at V and 4 bases at J, with 1 base between the two ends. Written as DNA, the CDR3 is TGCGCCAGCAGCCAAGATAATCAGCCCCAGCATTTT. Translating gives CASSQDNQPQHF.

The genes are TRBV29-1 and TRBJ1-2; no reliable D call. The germline gives CDR1 SQVTM, CDR2 ANQGSEA. V was clipped by 0 bases and J by 4 bases, with 12 bases between them. This CDR3 comprises 14 residues. The CDR3 protein is CSVEDLMARYGYTF. The CDR3, as DNA: TGCAGCGTTGAAGATCTCATGGCCCGCTATGGCTACACCTTC.

The rearrangement joins TRBV9 to TRBJ2-1, with D possibly being TRBD2 (6 bases). Per germline, CDR1 SGDLS and CDR2 YYNGEE. This CDR3 is built from 15 residues. Trimming stripped 0 bases from V and 0 bases from J, with 7 bases between. The CDR3 DNA follows: TGTGCCAGCAGCGTAGGGCGGGGCTCCTACAATGAGCAGTTCTTC. Its translation: CASSVGRGSYNEQFF.

By frequency in the sample, this clone is large (0.1 to 1%). The chain carries TRBV7-2 and TRBJ2-7; possible D gene TRBD2, 6 bases. Trimming left V 4 bases short and J 4 bases short, with 14 bases between. There are 14 residues in the CDR3. Germline V gene data show CDR1 as SGHTA and CDR2 as FQGNSA. The CDR3 DNA reads TGTGCCAGCAGCTCCCGTAGCGGTTTTTACGAGCAGTACTTC. Translation gives CASSSRSGFYEQYF.

The V and J genes are TRBV30 and TRBJ2-1, with D unclear. Trimming removed 2 bases from V and 12 bases from J, with 14 bases in between. The CDR3 is 12 amino acids. Germline V gives CDR1 GTSNPN, CDR2 SVGIG (reference sequence). The CDR3, as DNA: TGTGCCTGGAGTCCGAAATCGCCGTGGCAGTTCTTC. This gives the protein CAWSPKSPWQFF.

This clone has just one count. The chain couples TRBV18 to TRBJ1-5; the D is unclear. Per the germline V gene, CDR1 is KGHSH and CDR2 is LQKENI. V was trimmed by 1 base and J by 1 base, leaving 2 bases between them. This CDR3 contains 13 residues. This chain's CDR3 is CASSPHSNQPQHF. The CDR3 DNA follows: TGTGCCAGCTCACCACACAGCAATCAGCCCCAGCATTTT.

The chain employs TRBV2 and TRBJ1-3; 7 bases agree with TRBD1. The CDR3 totals 13 residues. The junction had 2 bases not matched to a gene; V was cut back by 5 bases and J by 4 bases. The germline V gene has CDR1 SNHLY and CDR2 FYNNEI. Here the CDR3 DNA reads TGTGCCAGCAGTTCGGACAGGGGAAACACCATATATTTT. As protein: CASSSDRGNTIYF. The full variable domain, completed using reference TRBV2 and TRBJ1-3, is EPEVTQTPSHQVTQMGQEVILRCVPISNHLYFYWYRQILGQKVEFLVSFYNNEISEKSEIFDDQFSVERPDGSNFTLKIRSTKLEDSAMYFCASSSDRGNTIYFGEGSWLTVV.

The sample holds a few counts of this clone. J is TRBJ2-5 and V is TRBV6-5; 10 nucleotides match TRBD2. Germline V gene sequence: CDR1 MNHEY, CDR2 SVGAGI. J was trimmed by 3 bases and V by 6 bases; bases with no gene match: 7. The CDR3 runs 15 residues. The CDR3 DNA reads TGTGCCAGCAGGGCCGGGACTAGCGATGAAGAGACCCAGTACTTC. Amino acid sequence: CASRAGTSDEETQYF.

The chain joins TRBV10-3 to TRBJ2-2; D gene ambiguous. Trimming took 2 bases from V and 3 from J, leaving 7 bases between them. The CDR3 runs 14 residues. Germline V gene lookup returns CDR1 ENHRY and CDR2 SYGVKD. The CDR3 loop reads CAISEGPDTGELFF. DNA for the CDR3: TGTGCCATCAGTGAGGGGCCCGACACCGGGGAGCTGTTTTTT.

The J gene is TRBJ2-1, the V gene TRBV19; 10 positions match TRBD2. The CDR3 is 18 amino acids. V was clipped by 6 bases and J by 0 bases; unmatched bases: 11. Germline-derived CDR1 and CDR2 are LNHDA and SQIVND (reference sequence). The CDR3 is CASRVAGGHLSSYNEQFF. In nucleotides, the CDR3 is TGTGCCAGTAGGGTAGCGGGAGGACACCTGAGCTCCTACAATGAGCAGTTCTTC.

This clone was found a few times. The genes are TRBV27 and TRBJ2-1; 8 bases agree with TRBD2. The length of the CDR3 is 13 residues. Germline V lookup: CDR1 MNHEY, CDR2 SMNVEV (reference sequence). The junction had 4 bases not matched to a gene; V was cut back by 5 bases and J by 7 bases. CDR3 protein: CASSPGLGNEQFF. The CDR3 DNA reads TGTGCCAGCAGTCCGGGACTAGGGAATGAGCAGTTCTTC.

This clone showed up just once. The chain uses TRBV25-1 and TRBJ2-1; 11 bases fit TRBD2. Germline CDR1 MGHDK, CDR2 SYGVNS. V lost 8 bases and J lost 9; bases outside the gene matches: 6. CDR3 length equals 13 residues. The CDR3 region is CASLAGGRSEQFF. CDR3 coding DNA: TGTGCCAGCTTAGCGGGAGGGCGAAGTGAGCAGTTCTTC.

The rearrangement links TRBV6-1 to TRBJ2-1; tentative D call: TRBD2 (7 bases). CDR3 size: 13 residues. The germline V and J ends were trimmed by 5 bases and 8 bases, with 13 bases remaining between them. CDR1 and CDR2 from the germline V gene are MNHNS and SASEGT. The CDR3 is CASSPQGRDEQFF. CDR3 DNA sequence: TGTGCCAGCAGTCCGCAGGGGAGGGATGAGCAGTTCTTC.

This clone was found once. The rearrangement links TRBV28 to TRBJ2-7; D gene uncertain. CDR1 and CDR2 (germline): MDHEN, SYDVKM. V was shortened by 5 bases and J by 2 bases, with 4 bases between the two germline ends. The CDR3 loop spans 11 amino acids. CDR3 DNA: TGTGCCAGCAGTCTAGCCTACGAGCAGTACTTC. Translation gives CASSLAYEQYF.